This T cell receptor beta chain was observed in a study of T-cell reconstitution after alpha-beta-depleted transplantation in children. TCRbeta library construction was performed incorporating unique molecular identifiers. One entry per CDR3 protein results from TCRdb running MiXCR on the PCR reads. Of about 310,000 distinct CDR3 sequences detected, over 20% appear once; the ten largest clones hold about 10%. V was clipped by 1 base and J by 3 bases; unmatched bases: 11. The V gene's germline CDR1 is SGHRS and CDR2 YFSETQ. The CDR3 length is 17 residues. V usage is TRBV5-1 and J usage is TRBJ2-7, with 9 positions matching TRBD2. The input for sequencing was PBMCs, mostly from graft donor cells, taken 180 days after TCRalphabeta/CD19-depleted stem cell transplant. The TCR originated in a male patient under 18 who had a stem cell transplant for acute lymphoblastic leukemia, so the T cells may come from the graft donor. CDR3 sequence reads: CASSLFFVGGRVYEQYF. The CDR3 coding sequence is TGCGCCAGCAGCTTGTTCTTCGTGGGCGGGAGGGTCTACGAGCAGTACTTC.